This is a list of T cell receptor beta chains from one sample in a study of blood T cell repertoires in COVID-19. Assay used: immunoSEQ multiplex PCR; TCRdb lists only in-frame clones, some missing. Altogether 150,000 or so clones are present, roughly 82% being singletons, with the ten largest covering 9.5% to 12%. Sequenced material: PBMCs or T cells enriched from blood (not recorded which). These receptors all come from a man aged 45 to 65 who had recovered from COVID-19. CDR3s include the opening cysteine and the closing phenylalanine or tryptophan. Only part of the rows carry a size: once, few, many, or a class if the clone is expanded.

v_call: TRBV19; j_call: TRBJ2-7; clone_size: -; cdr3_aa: CASSAPRGDNYEQYF
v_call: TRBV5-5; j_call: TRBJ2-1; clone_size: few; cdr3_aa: CASSLPGLRTLSSYNEQFF
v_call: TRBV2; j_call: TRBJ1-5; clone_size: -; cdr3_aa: CASTGQGNQPQHF
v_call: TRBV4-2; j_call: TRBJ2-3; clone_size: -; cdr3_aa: CASSQSGGVWDTQYF
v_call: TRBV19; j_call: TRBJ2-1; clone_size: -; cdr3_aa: CASSGGLGTTYNEQFF
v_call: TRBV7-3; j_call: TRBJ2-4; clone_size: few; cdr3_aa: CASSPYAGTGGTKNIQYF
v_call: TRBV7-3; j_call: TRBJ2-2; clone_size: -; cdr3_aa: CASSLLGGTGELFF
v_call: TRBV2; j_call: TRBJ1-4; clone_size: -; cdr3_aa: CASSERGTEKLFF
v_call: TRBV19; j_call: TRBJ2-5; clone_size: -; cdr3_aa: CASSSRQPGLVRETQYF
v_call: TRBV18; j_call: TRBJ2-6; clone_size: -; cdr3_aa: CASSPTGQGTGANVLTF
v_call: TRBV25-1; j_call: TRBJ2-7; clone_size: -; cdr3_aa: CASSLPGGFEQYF
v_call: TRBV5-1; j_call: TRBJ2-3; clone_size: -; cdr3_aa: CASRLGGTSTDTQYF
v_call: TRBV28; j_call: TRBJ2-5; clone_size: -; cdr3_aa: CASSSRTSGRRETQYF
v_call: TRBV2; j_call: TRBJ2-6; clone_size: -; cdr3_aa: CASSEYSGANVLTF
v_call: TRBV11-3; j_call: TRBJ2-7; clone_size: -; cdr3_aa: CASSLGSGSDYEQYF
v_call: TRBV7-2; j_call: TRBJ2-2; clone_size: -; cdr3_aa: CASAGQGIGELFF
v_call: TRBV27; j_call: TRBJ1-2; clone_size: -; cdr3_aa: CASSFGGTNAYGYTF
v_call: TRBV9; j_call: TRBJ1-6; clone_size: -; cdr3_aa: CASSVTGWNSPLHF
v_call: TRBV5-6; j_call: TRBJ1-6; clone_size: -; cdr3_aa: CASSFATHSSPLHF
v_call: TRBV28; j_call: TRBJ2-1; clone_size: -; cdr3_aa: CASSPTSGRARDNEQFF
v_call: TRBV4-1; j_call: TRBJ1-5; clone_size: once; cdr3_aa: CASSQEVTNSNQPQHF
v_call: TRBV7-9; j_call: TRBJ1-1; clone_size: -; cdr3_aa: CATDRGPEAFF
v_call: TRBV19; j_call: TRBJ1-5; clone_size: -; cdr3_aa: CASSISQLNQPQHF
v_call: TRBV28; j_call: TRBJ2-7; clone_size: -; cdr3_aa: CAILRLDSLLDEQYF
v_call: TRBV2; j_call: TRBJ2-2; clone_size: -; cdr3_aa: CASMIEYRTGELFF
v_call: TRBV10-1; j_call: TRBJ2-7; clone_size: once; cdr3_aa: CASSAGEEVDEQYF
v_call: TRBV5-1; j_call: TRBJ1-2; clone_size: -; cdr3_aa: CASSLVTSGYGYTF
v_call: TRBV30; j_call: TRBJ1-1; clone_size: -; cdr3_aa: CAWRGQGNTEAFF
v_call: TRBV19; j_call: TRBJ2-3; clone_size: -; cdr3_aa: CASSRWREGPDTQYF
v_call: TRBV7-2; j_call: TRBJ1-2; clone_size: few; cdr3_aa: CASRRRQGRDYGYTF
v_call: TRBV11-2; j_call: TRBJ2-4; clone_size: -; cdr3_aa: CASSFAVPGVRHF
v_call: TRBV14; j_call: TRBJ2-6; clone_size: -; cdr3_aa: CASRPGSGANVLTF
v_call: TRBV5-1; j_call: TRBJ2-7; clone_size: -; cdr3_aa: CASSALGAGGRDEQYF
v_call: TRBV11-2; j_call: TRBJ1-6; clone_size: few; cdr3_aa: CASSLRTGNNSPLHF
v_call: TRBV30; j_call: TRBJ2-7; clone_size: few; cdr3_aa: CAWSWGEGSYEQYF
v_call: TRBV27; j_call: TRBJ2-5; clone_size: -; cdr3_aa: CASSSRTSGETQYF
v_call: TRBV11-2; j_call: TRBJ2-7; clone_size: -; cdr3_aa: CASSPVAQAYEQYF
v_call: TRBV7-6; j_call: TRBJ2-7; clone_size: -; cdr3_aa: CASSLRDRRGVRGEQYF
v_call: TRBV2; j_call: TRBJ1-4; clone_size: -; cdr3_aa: CASREGGSNEKLFF
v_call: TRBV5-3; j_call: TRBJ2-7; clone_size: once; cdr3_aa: CARSSLRREGYSYEQYF
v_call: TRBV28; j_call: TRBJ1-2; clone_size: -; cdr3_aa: CASSLSPRNYGYTF
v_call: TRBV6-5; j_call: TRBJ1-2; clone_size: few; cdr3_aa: CASRRRQSYGYTF
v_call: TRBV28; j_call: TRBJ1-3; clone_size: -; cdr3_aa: CASSFQATRQGAGNTIYF
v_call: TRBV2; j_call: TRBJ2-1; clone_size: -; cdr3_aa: CASSSGRRLEQFF
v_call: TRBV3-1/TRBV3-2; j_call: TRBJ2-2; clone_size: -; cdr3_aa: CASSSHTGQGTGELFF
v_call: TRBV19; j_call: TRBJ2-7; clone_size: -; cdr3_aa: CASSDPGTGKAYEQYF
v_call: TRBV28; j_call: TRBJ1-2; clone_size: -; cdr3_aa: CASSLGPGFYGYTF
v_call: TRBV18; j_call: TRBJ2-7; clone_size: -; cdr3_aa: CASSPGDREQYF
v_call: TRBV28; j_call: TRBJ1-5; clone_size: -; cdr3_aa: CASSPRGPNQPQHF
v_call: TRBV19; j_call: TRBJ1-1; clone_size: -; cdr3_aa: CASSLKVGGVNTEAFF
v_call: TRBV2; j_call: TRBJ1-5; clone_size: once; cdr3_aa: CASSLELRGNQPQHF
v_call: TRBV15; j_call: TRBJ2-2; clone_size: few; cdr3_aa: CATSTVPTGELFF
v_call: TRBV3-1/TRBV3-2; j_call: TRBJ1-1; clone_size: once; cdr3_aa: CASSQDRVRTEAFF
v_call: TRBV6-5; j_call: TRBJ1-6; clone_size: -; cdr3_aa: CASILGRARSPLHF
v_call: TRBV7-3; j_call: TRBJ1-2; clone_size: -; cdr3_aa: CASSLTSLINYGYTF
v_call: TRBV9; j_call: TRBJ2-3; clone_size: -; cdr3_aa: CASSVDISRDTQYF
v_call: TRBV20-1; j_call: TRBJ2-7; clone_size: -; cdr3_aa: CSASLLSNYEQYF
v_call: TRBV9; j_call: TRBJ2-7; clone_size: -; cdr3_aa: CASSVTGAEQYF